The entry below gives a single TCR beta chain sequence along with its context. Its antigen is as yet unknown. Noted time point: pre-sensitization, week 0. Treatment specified: therapeutic diphenylcyclopropenone sensitization with weekly scalp DPC. Researchers sampled blood before each patch test went on. Donors were 18 to 70-year-old alopecia patients suitable for DPC. MiXCR, run by TCRdb on the RACE reads, gives a single entry per CDR3 protein. The table has tens of thousands of distinct CDR3 sequences, approximately 15% seen once. The record originates from a study of human T cells and chemical hapten exposure. Germline V gives CDR1 SGHTA, CDR2 FQGNSA. With 3 bases clipped from V and 5 bases from J, the junction kept 6 bases outside the gene matches. There are 15 residues in the CDR3. Findings and caveats of the study: Given that the donors had alopecia, their immune response may differ from that seen in healthy people.

The rearrangement uses TRBV7-2 and TRBJ2-1; 8 nucleotides align to TRBD2. The sample was whole blood, taken in connection with sensitization to the hapten diphenylcyclopropenone (DPC). This receptor was taken from a woman aged 45-65 years with alopecia areata. Some clones in this sample may be carry-over from other donors' samples. Here the CDR3 DNA reads TGTGCCAGCAGCTTTCCGGGACTAGTCAACAATGAGCAGTTCTTC. It translates to CASSFPGLVNNEQFF.